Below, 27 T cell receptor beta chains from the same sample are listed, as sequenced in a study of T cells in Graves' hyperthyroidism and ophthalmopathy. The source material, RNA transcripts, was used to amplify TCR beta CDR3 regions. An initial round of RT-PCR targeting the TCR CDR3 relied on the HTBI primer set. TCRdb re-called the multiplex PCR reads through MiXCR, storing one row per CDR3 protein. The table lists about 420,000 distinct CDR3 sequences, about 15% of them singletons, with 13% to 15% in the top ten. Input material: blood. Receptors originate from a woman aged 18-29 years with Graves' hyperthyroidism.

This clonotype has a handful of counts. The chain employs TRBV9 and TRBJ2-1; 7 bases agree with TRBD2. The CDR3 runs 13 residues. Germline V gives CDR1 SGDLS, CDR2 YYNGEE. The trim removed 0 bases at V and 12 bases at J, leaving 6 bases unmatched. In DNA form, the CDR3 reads TGTGCCAGCAGCGTAGGCGCGGGAGCCGGGCAGTTCTTC. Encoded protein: CASSVGAGAGQFF. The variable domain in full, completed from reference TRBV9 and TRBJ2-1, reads DSGVTQTPKHLITATGQRVTLRCSPRSGDLSVYWYQQSLDQGLQFLIQYYNGEERAKGNILERFSAQQFPDLHSELNLSSLELGDSALYFCASSVGAGAGQFFGPGTRLTVL.

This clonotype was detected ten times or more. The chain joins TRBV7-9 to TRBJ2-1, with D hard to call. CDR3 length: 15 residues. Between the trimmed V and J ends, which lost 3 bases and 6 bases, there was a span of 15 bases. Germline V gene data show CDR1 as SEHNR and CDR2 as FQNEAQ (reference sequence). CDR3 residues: CASSLHPVVINEQFF. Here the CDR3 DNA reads TGTGCCAGCAGCTTGCACCCAGTGGTTATCAATGAGCAGTTCTTC. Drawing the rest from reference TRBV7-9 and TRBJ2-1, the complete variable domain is DTGVSQNPRHKITKRGQNVTFRCDPISEHNRLYWYRQTLGQGPEFLTYFQNEAQLEKSRLLSDRFSAERPKGSFSTLEIQRTEQGDSAMYLCASSLHPVVINEQFFGPGTRLTVL.

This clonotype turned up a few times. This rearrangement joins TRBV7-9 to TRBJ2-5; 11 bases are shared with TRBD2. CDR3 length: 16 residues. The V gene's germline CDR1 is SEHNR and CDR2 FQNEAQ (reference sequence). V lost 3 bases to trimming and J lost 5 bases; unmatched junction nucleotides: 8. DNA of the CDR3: TGTGCCAGCAGCTTTATAGCGGGAGGGCCGGGGGAGACCCAGTACTTC. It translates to CASSFIAGGPGETQYF.

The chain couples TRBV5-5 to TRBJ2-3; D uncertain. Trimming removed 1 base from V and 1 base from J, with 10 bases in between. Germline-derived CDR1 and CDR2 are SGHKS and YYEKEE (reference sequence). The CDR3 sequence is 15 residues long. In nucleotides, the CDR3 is TGTGCCAGCAGCTTGTTACGACACCGCACAGATACGCAGTATTTT. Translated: CASSLLRHRTDTQYF.

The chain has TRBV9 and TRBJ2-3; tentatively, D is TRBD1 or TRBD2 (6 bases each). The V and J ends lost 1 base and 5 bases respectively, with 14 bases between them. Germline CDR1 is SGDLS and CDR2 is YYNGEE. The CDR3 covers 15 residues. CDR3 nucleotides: TGTGCCAGCAGCGTATGGGAGGAGGGGGGAGATACGCAGTATTTT. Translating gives CASSVWEEGGDTQYF.

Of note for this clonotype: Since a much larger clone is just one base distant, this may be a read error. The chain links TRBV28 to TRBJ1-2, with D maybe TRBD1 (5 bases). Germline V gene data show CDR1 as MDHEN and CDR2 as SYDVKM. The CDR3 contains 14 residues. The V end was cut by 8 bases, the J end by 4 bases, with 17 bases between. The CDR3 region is CASARPGGPYGYTF. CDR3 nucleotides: TGTGCCAGCGCCCGTCCGGGGGGACCCTATGGCTACACCTTC.

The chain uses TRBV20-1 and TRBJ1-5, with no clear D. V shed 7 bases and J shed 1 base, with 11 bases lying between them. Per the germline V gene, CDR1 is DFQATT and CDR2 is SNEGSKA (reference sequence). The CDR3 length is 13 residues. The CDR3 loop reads CSVAPTSNQPQHF. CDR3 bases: TGCAGTGTGGCACCTACGAGCAATCAGCCCCAGCATTTT.

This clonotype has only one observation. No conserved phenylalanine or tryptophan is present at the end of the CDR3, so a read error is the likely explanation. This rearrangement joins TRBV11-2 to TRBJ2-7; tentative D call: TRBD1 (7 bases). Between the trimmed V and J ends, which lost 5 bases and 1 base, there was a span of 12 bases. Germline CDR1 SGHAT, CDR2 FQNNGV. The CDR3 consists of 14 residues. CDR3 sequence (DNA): TGTGCCAGCAGCCCCGGGGGACAGTCCTACGAGCAGTACCTC. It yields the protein CASSPGGQSYEQYL.

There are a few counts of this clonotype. The CDR3 nucleotides read TGTGCCAGCAGCTTAATGCTGGATCCCTACGAGCAGTACTTC. It translates to CASSLMLDPYEQYF. The chain has TRBV7-2 and TRBJ2-7; the D is unclear. V was cut by 2 bases and J by 2 bases, with 10 bases left in between. CDR3 size: 14 residues. CDR1 is SGHTA, CDR2 FQGNSA, per germline.

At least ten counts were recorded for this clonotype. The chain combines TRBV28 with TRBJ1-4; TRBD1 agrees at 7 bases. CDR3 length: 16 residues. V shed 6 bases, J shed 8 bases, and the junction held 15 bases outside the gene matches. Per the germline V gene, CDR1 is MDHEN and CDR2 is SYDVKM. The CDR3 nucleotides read TGTGCCAGCAGCCTTCCCCTGACAGGGCGGCAGGAAAAACTGTTTTTT. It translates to CASSLPLTGRQEKLFF.

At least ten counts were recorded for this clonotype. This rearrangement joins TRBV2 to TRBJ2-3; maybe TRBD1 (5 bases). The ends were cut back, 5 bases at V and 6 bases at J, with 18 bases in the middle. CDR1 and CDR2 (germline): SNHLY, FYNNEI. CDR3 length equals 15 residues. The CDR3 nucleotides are TGTGCCAGCAGTCGACAGATTTTTGCTTCCGATACGCAGTATTTT. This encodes CASSRQIFASDTQYF.

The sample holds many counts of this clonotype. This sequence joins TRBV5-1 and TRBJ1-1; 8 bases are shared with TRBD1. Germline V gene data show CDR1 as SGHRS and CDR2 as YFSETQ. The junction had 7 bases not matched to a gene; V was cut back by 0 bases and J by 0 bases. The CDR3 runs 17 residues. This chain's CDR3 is CASSLGQGMAMNTEAFF. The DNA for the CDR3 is TGCGCCAGCAGCTTGGGACAGGGGATGGCCATGAACACTGAAGCTTTCTTT.

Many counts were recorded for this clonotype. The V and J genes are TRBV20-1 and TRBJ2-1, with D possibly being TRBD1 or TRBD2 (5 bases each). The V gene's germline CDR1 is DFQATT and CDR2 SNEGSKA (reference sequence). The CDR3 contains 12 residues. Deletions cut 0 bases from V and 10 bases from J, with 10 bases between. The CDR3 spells CSARDWGTEQFF. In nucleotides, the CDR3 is TGCAGTGCTAGAGATTGGGGGACCGAGCAGTTCTTC.

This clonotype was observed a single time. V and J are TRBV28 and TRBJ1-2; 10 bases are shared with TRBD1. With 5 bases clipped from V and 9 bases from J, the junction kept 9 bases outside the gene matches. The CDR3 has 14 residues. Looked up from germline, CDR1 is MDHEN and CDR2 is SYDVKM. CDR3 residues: CASSLFGTGASYTF. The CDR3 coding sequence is TGTGCCAGCAGTCTCTTCGGGACAGGGGCCAGCTACACCTTC.

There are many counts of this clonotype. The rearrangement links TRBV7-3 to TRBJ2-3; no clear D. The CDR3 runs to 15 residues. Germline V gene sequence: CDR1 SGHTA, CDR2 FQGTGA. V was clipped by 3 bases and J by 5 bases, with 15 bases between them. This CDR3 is CASSLGTTGGDTQYF. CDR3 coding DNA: TGTGCCAGCAGCTTGGGTACCACGGGTGGAGATACGCAGTATTTT.

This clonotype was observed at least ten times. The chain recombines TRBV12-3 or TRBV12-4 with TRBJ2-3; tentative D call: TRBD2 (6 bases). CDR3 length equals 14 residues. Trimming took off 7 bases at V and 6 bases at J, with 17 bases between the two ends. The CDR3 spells CASTRAGLSDTQYF. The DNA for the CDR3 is TGTGCCAGCACCCGAGCGGGTCTTTCGGATACGCAGTATTTT.

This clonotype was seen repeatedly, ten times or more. The CDR3: CASSLNSGSIGTQYF. In DNA form, the CDR3 reads TGTGCCAGCAGTTTGAATAGCGGGAGCATCGGGACCCAGTACTTC. The chain recombines TRBV12-3 or TRBV12-4 with TRBJ2-5; 9 positions agree with TRBD2. The V segment lost 3 bases and the J segment 7 bases; nucleotides outside the gene matches: 9. CDR3 size: 15 residues.

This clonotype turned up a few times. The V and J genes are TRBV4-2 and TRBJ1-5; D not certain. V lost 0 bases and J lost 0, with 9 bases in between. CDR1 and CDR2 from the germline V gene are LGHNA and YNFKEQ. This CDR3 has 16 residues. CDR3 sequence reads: CASSQEPTTSNQPQHF. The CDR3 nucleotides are TGTGCCAGCAGCCAAGAGCCCACGACTAGCAATCAGCCCCAGCATTTT.

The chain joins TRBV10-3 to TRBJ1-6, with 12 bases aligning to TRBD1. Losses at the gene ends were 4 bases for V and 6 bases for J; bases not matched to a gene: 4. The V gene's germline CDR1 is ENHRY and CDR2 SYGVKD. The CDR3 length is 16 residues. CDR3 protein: CAISGGTGGGNSPLHF. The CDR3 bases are TGTGCCATCAGTGGAGGGACAGGGGGCGGTAATTCACCCCTCCACTTT.

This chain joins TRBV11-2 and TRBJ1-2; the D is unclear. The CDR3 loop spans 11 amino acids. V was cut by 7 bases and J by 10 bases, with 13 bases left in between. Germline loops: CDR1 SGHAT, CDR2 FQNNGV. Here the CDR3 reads CASTSGIDYTF. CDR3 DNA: TGTGCCAGCACCTCGGGTATCGACTACACCTTC.

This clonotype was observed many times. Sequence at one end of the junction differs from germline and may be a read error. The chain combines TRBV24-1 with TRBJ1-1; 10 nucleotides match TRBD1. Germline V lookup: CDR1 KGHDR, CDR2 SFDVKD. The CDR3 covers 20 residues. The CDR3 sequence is CATSDLPLLGQGEVKTEAFF. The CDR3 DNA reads TGTGCCACCAGTGATCTCCCCTTGTTAGGACAGGGGGAAGTGAAGACTGAAGCTTTCTTT.

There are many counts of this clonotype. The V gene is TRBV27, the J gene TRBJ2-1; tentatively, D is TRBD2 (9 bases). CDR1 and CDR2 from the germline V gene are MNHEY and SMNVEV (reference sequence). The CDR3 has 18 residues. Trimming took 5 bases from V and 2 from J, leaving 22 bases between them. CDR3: CASSPYQGASGAYNEQFF. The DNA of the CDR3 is TGTGCCAGCAGTCCTTATCAGGGGGCTAGCGGGGCCTACAATGAGCAGTTCTTC.

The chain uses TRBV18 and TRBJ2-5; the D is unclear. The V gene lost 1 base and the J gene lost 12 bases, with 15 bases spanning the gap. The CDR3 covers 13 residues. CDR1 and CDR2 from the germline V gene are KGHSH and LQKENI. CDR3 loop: CASSPQDRGREYF. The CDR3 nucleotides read TGTGCCAGCTCACCACAAGATCGAGGAAGGGAGTACTTC.

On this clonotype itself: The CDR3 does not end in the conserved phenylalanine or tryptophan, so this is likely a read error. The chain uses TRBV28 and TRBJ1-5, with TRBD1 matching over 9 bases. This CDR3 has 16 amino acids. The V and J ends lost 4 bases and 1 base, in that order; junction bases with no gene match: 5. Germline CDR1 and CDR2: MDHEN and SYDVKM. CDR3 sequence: CASSSRTGVSNQPQHL. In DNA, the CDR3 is TGTGCCAGCAGTTCCCGGACAGGGGTGAGCAATCAGCCCCAGCATCTT.

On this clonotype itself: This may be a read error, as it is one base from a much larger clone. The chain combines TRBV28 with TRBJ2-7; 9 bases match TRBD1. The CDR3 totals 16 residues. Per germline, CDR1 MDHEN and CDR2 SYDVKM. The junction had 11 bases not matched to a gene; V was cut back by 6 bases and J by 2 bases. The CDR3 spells CASSPNLGQGTYEQYF. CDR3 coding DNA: TGTGCCAGCAGCCCCAATCTGGGACAGGGAACCTACGAGCAGTACTTC.

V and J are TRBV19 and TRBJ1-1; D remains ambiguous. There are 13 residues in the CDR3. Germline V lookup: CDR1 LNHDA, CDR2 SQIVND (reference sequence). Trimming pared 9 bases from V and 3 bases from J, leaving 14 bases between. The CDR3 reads CASDNGIDTEAFF. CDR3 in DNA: TGTGCCAGCGACAATGGGATAGACACTGAAGCTTTCTTT.

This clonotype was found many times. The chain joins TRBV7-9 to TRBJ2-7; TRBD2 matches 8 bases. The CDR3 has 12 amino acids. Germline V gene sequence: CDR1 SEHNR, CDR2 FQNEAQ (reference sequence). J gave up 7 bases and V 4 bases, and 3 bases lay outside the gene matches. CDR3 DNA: TGTGCCAGCAGCTATTCTAGCGGGGAGCAGTACTTC. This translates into CASSYSSGEQYF.